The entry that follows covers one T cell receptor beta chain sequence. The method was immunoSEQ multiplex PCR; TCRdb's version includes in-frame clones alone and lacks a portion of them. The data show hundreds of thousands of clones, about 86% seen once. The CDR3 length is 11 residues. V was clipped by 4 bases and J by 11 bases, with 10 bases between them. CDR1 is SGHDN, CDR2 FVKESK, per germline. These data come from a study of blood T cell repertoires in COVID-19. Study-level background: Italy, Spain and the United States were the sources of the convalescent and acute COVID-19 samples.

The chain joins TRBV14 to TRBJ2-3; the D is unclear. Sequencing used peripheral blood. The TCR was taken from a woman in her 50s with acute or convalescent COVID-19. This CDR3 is CASSPPRRQYF. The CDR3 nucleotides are TGTGCCAGCAGCCCACCCCGTAGGCAGTATTTT.